This paragraph reports one T cell receptor beta chain. The antigen is unknown. TCRdb's copy holds only in-frame clones and misses some; the assay was immunoSEQ multiplex PCR. The data hold about 30,000 clones, with more than 85% observed a single time. The sample is drawn from a study of multiple sclerosis patients with progressive multifocal leukoencephalopathy. Looking at the study overall: Controls were natalizumab-treated multiple sclerosis patients who did not develop PML, sampled longitudinally.

Study results and caveats: The findings' link to JC virus versus immunocompromise remained uncertain. Preferential TRBV-TRBJ pairings or common gene usage were not detected at PML.

V gave up 2 bases and J gave up 0 bases, with 11 bases separating them. Germline assignment: CDR1 SNHLY and CDR2 FYNNEI. The CDR3 has 15 residues. The time point was: before natalizumab initiation. Sequenced input: PBMCs. The TCR comes from a man aged 30-40 years with multiple sclerosis. The chain links TRBV2 to TRBJ2-7; no clear D gene. The CDR3, as DNA: TGTGCCAGCAGTGAATTCGTGTTAAGCTCCTACGAGCAGTACTTC. Translation gives CASSEFVLSSYEQYF.